The 2 T cell receptor beta chains given below trace back to one sample, sequenced in a study of blood T cell repertoires in COVID-19. Sequenced by immunoSEQ multiplex PCR; TCRdb stores in-frame clones only, minus some. The sample includes under 25,000 clones, 88% of them seen just once. Specimen: peripheral blood. Source of these receptors: a human donor in a cohort sampled during active COVID-19.

The V call is TRBV6-1, the J call TRBJ2-7, with TRBD2 as a possible D gene (5 bases). The CDR3 has 14 residues. From germline, CDR1 is MNHNS and CDR2 SASEGT. Trimming shortened V by 1 base and J by 3 bases, and 10 bases separated the two germline ends. The CDR3 protein is CASSEEWGVYEQYF. CDR3 bases: TGTGCCAGCAGTGAAGAATGGGGAGTCTACGAGCAGTACTTC.

The chain has TRBV30 and TRBJ1-5, with 7 bases matching TRBD1. The germline gives CDR1 GTSNPN, CDR2 SVGIG (reference sequence). CDR3 length: 14 amino acids. The J segment lost 7 bases and the V segment lost 2 bases, leaving 8 bases of the junction unmatched. The CDR3 is CAWSPRTGLQPQHF. The CDR3 coding sequence is TGTGCCTGGAGTCCCCGGACAGGTTTGCAGCCCCAGCATTTT.